These 16 T cell receptor beta chains came from one sample sequenced in a study of CXCR3-negative and CXCR3-positive naive CD8 T cells. Each TRB cDNA library was prepared by 5' RACE (with UMI labels). After re-calling the 5' RACE reads, TCRdb lists one entry per CDR3 protein, DNA absent. The ten top clones account for under 0.5%, within a sample of some 130,000 distinct CDR3 sequences. The sample comprised naive CXCR3- CD8+ T cells from blood. The subset is: CD45RO-CCR7+CD27+CD95- naive CD8+ T cells lacking CXCR3 (TNR3-). Receptors originate from a human donor in good health. Some clones in this sample may be carry-over from other donors' samples.

The chain uses TRBV29-1 and TRBJ2-7; TCRdb returns TRBD1, unconfirmable since there is no DNA. CDR1 and CDR2 from the germline V gene are SQVTM and ANQGSEA. The CDR3 has 15 residues. CDR3 loop: CSVEDPTGKVYEQYF.

The chain carries TRBV5-6 and TRBJ2-3; the D gene TCRdb calls, TRBD1, cannot be checked with no DNA. Germline CDR1 SGHDT, CDR2 YYEEEE. The CDR3 covers 15 residues. CDR3 in amino acids: CASSYERGSSDTQYF.

V gene TRBV29-1 combines with J gene TRBJ1-2. The CDR3 runs to 13 residues. Looked up from germline, CDR1 is SQVTM and CDR2 is ANQGSEA. The CDR3 protein is CSVDLHPSYGYTF.

The V call is TRBV10-1, the J call TRBJ2-2; TCRdb outputs TRBD2, but without DNA this stays unchecked. Germline V gene sequence: CDR1 WNHNN, CDR2 SYGVQD (reference sequence). The length of the CDR3 is 16 residues. The CDR3 protein is CASSGGGAANTGELFF.

The chain is built from TRBV7-9 and TRBJ1-1; TCRdb reports TRBD1, a call that lacks DNA to check it against. The CDR3 contains 14 residues. Germline CDR1 reads SEHNR; CDR2 reads FQNEAQ (reference sequence). CDR3 region: CASTPLGGGTEAFF. The complete variable domain, with remaining parts taken from reference TRBV7-9 and TRBJ1-1, reads DTGVSQNPRHKITKRGQNVTFRCDPISEHNRLYWYRQTLGQGPEFLTYFQNEAQLEKSRLLSDRFSAERPKGSFSTLEIQRTEQGDSAMYLCASTPLGGGTEAFFGQGTRLTVV.

This chain links TRBV20-1 with TRBJ2-5; TCRdb's D call, TRBD1, is unchecked because there is no DNA. The CDR3 covers 14 residues. Germline V gives CDR1 DFQATT, CDR2 SNEGSKA (reference sequence). CDR3 loop: CSSGTGGDLGTQYF.

The CDR3 loop is CASSLRWGETQYF. The J gene is TRBJ2-5, the V gene TRBV25-1; TCRdb names TRBD1, which stays unverified in the absence of DNA. CDR3 length: 13 residues. The germline V gene has CDR1 MGHDK and CDR2 SYGVNS.

The V and J genes are TRBV12-3 or TRBV12-4 and TRBJ1-1; there is no DNA to check the TCRdb D call of TRBD1. CDR3 length: 14 residues. The CDR3 loop is CASSFGGVNTEAFF.

V usage is TRBV28 and J usage is TRBJ2-3; TCRdb designates TRBD1, a call that cannot be tested without DNA. The CDR3 sequence is 13 residues long. Germline V gene sequence: CDR1 MDHEN, CDR2 SYDVKM. The CDR3 spells CASSRGGTDTQYF.

The rearrangement uses TRBV2 and TRBJ2-1. The germline V gene encodes CDR1 SNHLY and CDR2 FYNNEI. The CDR3 is made up of 13 amino acids. The CDR3 here is CAYSPTAFNEQFF.

The rearrangement links TRBV12-2 to TRBJ2-1; the TCRdb call, TRBD1, lacks DNA for checking. TRBV12-2 is classified as a pseudogene. This CDR3 region has 16 residues. This chain's CDR3 is CASRCPMRASYNEQFF.

The chain joins TRBV4-2 to TRBJ2-7; the D call of TRBD2 rests on TCRdb alone, since no DNA is present to check it. Germline assignment: CDR1 LGHNA and CDR2 YNFKEQ. The CDR3 is made up of 14 amino acids. The CDR3 is CASSQDGLANEQYF.

The chain links TRBV6-6 to TRBJ2-7; TCRdb indicates TRBD2, and absent DNA this call remains unverified. Germline-derived CDR1 and CDR2 are MNHNY and SVGAGI (reference sequence). This CDR3 comprises 14 residues. CDR3 in amino acids: CASVRGPSTYEQYF.

CDR3 residues: CSVEEGQGNYGYTF. This chain uses TRBV29-1 with TRBJ1-2; with no DNA, the TCRdb D assignment of TRBD1 cannot be verified. The CDR3 has 14 amino acids. From germline, CDR1 is SQVTM and CDR2 ANQGSEA.

The chain joins TRBV29-1 to TRBJ1-1; lacking DNA, the TRBD1 call made by TCRdb goes unchecked. The CDR3 is 11 residues long. Germline CDR1 reads SQVTM; CDR2 reads ANQGSEA. The CDR3 loop is CSGYRGDEAFF.

This sequence joins TRBV29-1 and TRBJ1-1; TCRdb picks TRBD1, but there is no DNA to check that call. Germline-derived CDR1 and CDR2 are SQVTM and ANQGSEA. The CDR3 is 16 amino acids. CDR3 protein: CSARAGTGFSHREAFF.